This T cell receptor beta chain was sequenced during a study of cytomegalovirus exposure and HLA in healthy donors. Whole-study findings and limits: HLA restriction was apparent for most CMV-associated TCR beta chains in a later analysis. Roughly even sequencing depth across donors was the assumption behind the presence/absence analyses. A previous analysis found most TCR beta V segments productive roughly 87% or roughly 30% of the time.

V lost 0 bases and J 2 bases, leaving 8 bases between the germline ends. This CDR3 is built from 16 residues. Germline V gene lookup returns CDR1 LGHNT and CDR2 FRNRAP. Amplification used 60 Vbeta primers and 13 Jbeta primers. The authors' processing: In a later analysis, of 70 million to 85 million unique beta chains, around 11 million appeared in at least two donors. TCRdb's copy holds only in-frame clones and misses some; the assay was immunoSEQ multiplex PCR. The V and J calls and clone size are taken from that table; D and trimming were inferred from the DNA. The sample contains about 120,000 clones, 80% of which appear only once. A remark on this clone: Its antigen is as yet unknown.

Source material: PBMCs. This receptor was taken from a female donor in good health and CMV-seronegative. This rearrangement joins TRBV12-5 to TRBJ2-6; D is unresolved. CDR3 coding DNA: TGTGCTAGTGGTTTGGTACAAATTGCTGGGGCCAACGTCCTGACTTTC. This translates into CASGLVQIAGANVLTF.